Below are 4 T cell receptor beta chains sequenced from a single sample in a study of cytomegalovirus exposure and HLA in healthy donors. It was with 60 Vbeta and 13 Jbeta primers that the PCR ran. Only in-frame clones appear in the TCRdb table, and some are missing; sequencing was by immunoSEQ multiplex PCR. The sample lists 200,000 to 250,000 clones, around 79% occurring once. Source material: PBMCs. These receptors were taken from a man between 18 and 35 years old in good health and CMV-seronegative.

CDR3 region: CASSFWDRGTGELFF. In DNA, the CDR3 is TGTGCCAGCAGCTTTTGGGACAGGGGGACCGGGGAGCTGTTTTTT. V usage is TRBV5-6 and J usage is TRBJ2-2; TRBD1 matches at 11 bases. The CDR3 covers 15 residues. Germline V gene lookup returns CDR1 SGHDT and CDR2 YYEEEE. V dropped 2 bases and J dropped 5; count of bases not matched to a gene: 2.

The chain links TRBV7-2 to TRBJ2-5; no clear D gene. Trimming took off 5 bases at V and 1 base at J, with 17 bases between the two ends. This CDR3 is built from 16 residues. Germline V CDR1 and CDR2: SGHTA, FQGNSA. The CDR3 DNA sequence: TGTGCCAGCAGCCCCGGCACAGCATTAGGCCAAGAGACCCAGTACTTC. This translates into CASSPGTALGQETQYF.

This chain links TRBV30 with TRBJ2-1, with TRBD2 as a possible D gene (6 bases). The V gene lost 3 bases and the J gene lost 0 bases, with 15 bases spanning the gap. The CDR3 totals 16 residues. Germline V gene sequence: CDR1 GTSNPN, CDR2 SVGIG (reference sequence). DNA for the CDR3: TGTGCCTGGAGCATACGGAGGGCTGGCTCCTACAATGAGCAGTTCTTC. Translating it yields CAWSIRRAGSYNEQFF.

The chain joins TRBV5-4 to TRBJ2-7, with D possibly matching TRBD2 (6 bases). The CDR3 length is 16 residues. Trimming cost V 4 bases and J 4 bases, with 21 bases left between them. Germline V lookup: CDR1 SGHNT, CDR2 YYREEE (reference sequence). In nucleotides, the CDR3 is TGTGCCAGCAGCCCCGTGCATAGCGGTGGAGAGTACGAGCAGTACTTC. Translating it yields CASSPVHSGGEYEQYF.